This TCR beta chain was obtained from a study of T cells in Graves' hyperthyroidism and ophthalmopathy (dated by TCRdb to about 2019). As for the study more broadly: Peripheral blood was collected at initial diagnosis, before any treatment. To identify TCR V-J signatures that set the groups apart, the researchers used a discovery cohort of roughly 100 patients, made up of 43 with Graves' ophthalmopathy and some 58 with stable Graves' hyperthyroidism. An independent validation cohort of 18 to 20 hyperthyroidism patients and about 16 patients who later progressed to ophthalmopathy tested prospective prediction of ophthalmopathy. The 85 to 100 discovery patients were randomly split 7:3 into training and test sets. In addition, the study compared T-cell repertoires in thyroid tissue and in blood from five or six Graves' hyperthyroidism patients. After sampling, hyperthyroidism patients received methimazole starting at 30 mg daily, and ophthalmopathy patients received high-dose intravenous methylprednisolone. The paper describes TCR Vbeta CDR3 sequencing of 135 peripheral blood samples, made up of around 41 ophthalmopathy patients, some 80 hyperthyroidism patients and 17 progressor patients. Points the paper makes about the study in general: In cross-validation, a model built on a 13 V-J signature told ophthalmopathy apart from stable hyperthyroidism with about 90% sensitivity and 81% to 82% specificity, and in testing the same model reached 80%/75%. In validation, progression to ophthalmopathy was predicted by the model with 65% to 71% sensitivity and approximately 78% specificity, a median of about 6 months before onset. Most expanded thyroid clonotypes (frequency above 0.001) were also detected in blood, a finding suggesting that blood repertoires may reflect thyroid immune responses. No statistical method was used to set the sample size in advance, and investigators knew the group allocation.

The cysteine opens and the phenylalanine closes a CDR3 of 17 amino acids. Only the CDR3 part of the read is kept: 51 bases, read in frame from the first base. After removal of 5 bases from V and 8 bases from J, the junction retains 14 bases not matched to a gene. As encoded in the germline V gene, CDR1 is SGHAT while CDR2 is FQNNGV. As regards this clonotype: Its antigen is still unknown. Per-nucleotide qualities are absent, and no much larger clonotype sits a single base away.

Amplification of TCR beta CDR3 regions was carried out from RNA transcripts. A first-round RT-PCR of the TCR CDR3 used the HTBI primer set with the Qiagen OneStep RT-PCR kit. Libraries were constructed in a second round of multiplex PCR, after which size selection and purification were performed. Libraries were sequenced paired-end with 100 bp reads on an Illumina HiSeq2000. In the paper's pipeline: SOAPnuke was used to process the raw data, removing reads that contained adapters or uncalled bases, had a mean Phred below 15, or lacked an exact match to the constant primer or identifier. COPE v1.2.5 was used to merge high-quality paired reads, and clonotypes were defined as unique nucleotide sequences. MiTCR v1.1 was used to align clonotypes to the IMGT TRBV, TRBD and TRBJ reference segments. Only V-J combinations with frequency above 0.0001, covering 99% to 99.2% of repertoires, were analysed. A TCS score was defined as the ratio between F50 (clonal expansion) and ExV (chaos), using BLOSUM62-based TCRdist between CDR3 peptides within each V-J. Welch's t-statistics and random forest reduced around 550 V-J features to fewer than 15, which were used in a naive Bayes classifier (R e1071). TCRdb redid the processing of the public reads, applying fastp at Q25 and MiXCR, and retained in-frame beta chains. Rows with a matching CDR3 protein are joined into one entry that keeps the most common DNA and genes. Clone size and V and J calls follow TCRdb, not the original study. The sample contains 700,000 or so distinct CDR3 sequences, 15% to 20% of them found a single time. The top ten clonotypes cover approximately 8.4% of the sample.

Stable Graves' hyperthyroidism was defined as no progression to ophthalmopathy during 18 months of follow-up. Hyperthyroidism patients were newly diagnosed, with disease duration under 2 months, and aged 18 to 65 years. Exclusion was applied to patients with uncontrolled infections, other autoimmune diseases, pregnancy or lactation. Diagnoses relied on clinical symptoms, serum thyroxine and TRAb, thyroid ultrasound and orbital computed tomography. PBMCs were isolated from 10 ml of fresh peripheral blood by Ficoll-Paque density gradient centrifugation. Total RNA was extracted using Trizol reagent, and RNA quality was assessed on an Agilent 2100 Bioanalyzer.

The sample was blood. The source of this sequence is a man younger than 35 with Graves' hyperthyroidism. The sequence joins TRBV11-2 to TRBJ1-4; 10 middle bases align to TRBD1. The nucleotide sequence is TGTGCCAGCAGCCCAATCACGGACAGGGGGGTTGGGGAAAAACTGTTTTTT. Translated, this is CASSPITDRGVGEKLFF.